The rows below give T cell receptor beta chains drawn from one sample of a study of T cell responses to AZD1222 COVID-19 vaccine. TCRdb's copy holds only in-frame clones and misses some; the assay was immunoSEQ multiplex PCR. The sample includes about 110,000 clones, about 92% of them seen just once. The sequences come from peripheral blood, collected on day 0 of MenACWY control vaccination. The receptor source for this set is an adult in good health. Both conserved end residues are part of each CDR3. The D gene is left open where the match is weak. Clone size is not always given. Where it is, it says once, few, many or a class for expanded clones.

>.|TRBV6-1|TRBJ2-7|.
CASSEHTVYEQYF
TGTGCCAGCAGTGAACATACAGTCTACGAGCAGTACTTC
>TRBD1|TRBV28|TRBJ1-1|.
CAIIGQGHSRNTEAFF
TGTGCCATCATTGGACAGGGGCATTCGAGAAACACTGAAGCTTTCTTT
>.|TRBV7-6|TRBJ1-5|.
CASSLALGQPQHF
TGTGCCAGCAGCTTAGCGTTGGGTCAGCCCCAGCATTTT
>.|TRBV24-1|TRBJ1-2|.
CATSDGGGEGYTF
TGTGCCACCAGTGATGGTGGGGGTGAAGGCTACACCTTC
>TRBD1|TRBV9|TRBJ2-7|.
CASSARDSSYEQYF
TGTGCCAGCAGCGCAAGGGACAGCTCCTACGAGCAGTACTTC
>.|TRBV11-2|TRBJ1-2|.
CASREGIFYGYTF
TGTGCCAGCAGGGAGGGGATCTTCTATGGCTACACCTTC
>.|TRBV5-1|TRBJ2-3|.
CASSWGVDRSTDTQYF
TGCGCCAGCAGCTGGGGGGTGGACAGAAGCACAGATACGCAGTATTTT
>.|TRBV10-2|TRBJ1-3|.
CATKQGSSGNTIYF
TGCGCCACTAAACAGGGCTCCTCTGGAAACACCATATATTTT
>.|TRBV9|TRBJ1-1|.
CASSAEGLNTEAFF
TGTGCCAGCAGCGCGGAGGGACTTAACACTGAAGCTTTCTTT
>TRBD1|TRBV6-5|TRBJ2-7|.
CASSFLRDRAGEQYF
TGTGCCAGCAGTTTCCTCCGGGACAGGGCTGGGGAGCAGTACTTC
>TRBD1|TRBV9|TRBJ2-2|.
CASSARGQGQGGELFF
TGTGCCAGCAGCGCGAGAGGACAGGGGCAAGGCGGGGAGCTGTTTTTT
>.|TRBV28|TRBJ1-2|.
CASSLAWGGYTF
TGTGCCAGCAGCCTAGCGTGGGGGGGCTACACCTTC
>TRBD1|TRBV11-2|TRBJ1-6|.
CASSWTGRNSPLHF
TGTGCCAGCAGCTGGACAGGGCGGAATTCACCCCTCCACTTT
>.|TRBV11-2|TRBJ1-2|.
CASSLDEGRYGYTF
TGTGCCAGCAGCTTAGACGAGGGGAGGTATGGCTACACCTTC
>TRBD1|TRBV6-5|TRBJ2-7|.
CASRGQGNPYEQYF
TGTGCCAGCAGAGGACAGGGTAACCCCTACGAGCAGTACTTC
>TRBD1|TRBV5-1|TRBJ2-3|.
CASSGGQGTDTQYF
TGCGCCAGCAGCGGGGGACAGGGCACAGATACGCAGTATTTT
>TRBD1|TRBV9|TRBJ1-3|once
CASSNRPQGIGNTIYF
TGTGCCAGCAGCAACAGACCACAGGGGATCGGAAACACCATATATTTT
>TRBD1|TRBV6-1|TRBJ1-2|.
CASSERGQGLGGYTF
TGTGCCAGCAGTGAGAGGGGACAGGGACTAGGTGGCTACACCTTC
>.|TRBV6-4|TRBJ1-1|.
CASKFGGQFGLEAFF
TGTGCCAGCAAATTCGGAGGCCAATTCGGACTCGAAGCTTTCTTT
>.|TRBV27|TRBJ1-2|.
CASSLIGDGGYTF
TGTGCCAGCAGTTTAATCGGGGATGGTGGCTACACCTTC
>TRBD1|TRBV27|TRBJ2-1|.
CASSLGQGRRNEQFF
TGTGCCAGCAGTTTGGGACAGGGGCGGCGGAATGAGCAGTTCTTC
>.|TRBV30|TRBJ1-1|.
CALDLARTEAFF
TGTGCCTTGGATCTTGCGAGGACTGAAGCTTTCTTT
>.|TRBV29-1|TRBJ1-1|.
CSVTLQANTEAFF
TGCAGCGTTACTTTGCAGGCGAACACTGAAGCTTTCTTT
>.|TRBV9|TRBJ2-3|.
CASSPQTASTDTQYF
TGTGCCAGCAGCCCGCAGACAGCTAGCACAGATACGCAGTATTTT
>.|TRBV2|TRBJ2-3|.
CASSGGAGISTDTQYF
TGTGCCAGCAGCGGCGGGGCGGGGATAAGCACAGATACGCAGTATTTT
>TRBD1|TRBV25-1|TRBJ2-7|.
CASTGQGSEQYF
TGTGCCAGCACCGGACAGGGGAGCGAGCAGTACTTC
>.|TRBV24-1|TRBJ2-7|once
CATEHPGQRPYEQYF
TGTGCCACCGAACACCCCGGACAGAGGCCCTACGAGCAGTACTTC
>TRBD1|TRBV6-5|TRBJ2-2|.
CASSPTGDTGELFF
TGTGCCAGCAGCCCGACAGGGGACACCGGGGAGCTGTTTTTT
>.|TRBV12-3/TRBV12-4|TRBJ2-2|.
CASSFGRELFF
TGTGCCAGCAGTTTCGGGCGGGAGCTGTTTTTT